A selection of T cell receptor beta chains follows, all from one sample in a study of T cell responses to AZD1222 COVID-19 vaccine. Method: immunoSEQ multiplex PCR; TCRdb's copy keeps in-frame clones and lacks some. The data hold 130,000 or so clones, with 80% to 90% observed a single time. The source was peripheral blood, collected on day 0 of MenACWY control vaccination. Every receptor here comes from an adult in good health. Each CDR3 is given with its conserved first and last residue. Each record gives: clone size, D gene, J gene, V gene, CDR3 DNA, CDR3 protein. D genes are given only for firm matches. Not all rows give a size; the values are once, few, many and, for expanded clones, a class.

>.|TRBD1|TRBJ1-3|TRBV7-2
TGTGCCAGCAGCGACAGGGCGTCTGGAAACACCATATATTTT
CASSDRASGNTIYF
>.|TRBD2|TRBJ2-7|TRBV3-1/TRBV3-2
TGTGCCAGCAGCCGGGGGACTAGCGGGAGGAACGAGCAGTACTTC
CASSRGTSGRNEQYF
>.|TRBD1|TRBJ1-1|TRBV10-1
TGCGCCAGCAGTGAGTCAATAGGGGACAGGGGGCCGGGAGCTTTCTTT
CASSESIGDRGPGAFF
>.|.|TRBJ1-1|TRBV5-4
TGTGCCAGCAGCCCGGGACATTCCACGAACACTGAAGCTTTCTTT
CASSPGHSTNTEAFF
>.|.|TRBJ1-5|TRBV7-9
TGTGCCAGCAGCACGGGAGGGAGCAATCAGCCCCAGCATTTT
CASSTGGSNQPQHF
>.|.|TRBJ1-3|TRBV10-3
TGTGCCATCAGTGATGGGGGGCTGGCGGGAAACACCATATATTTT
CAISDGGLAGNTIYF
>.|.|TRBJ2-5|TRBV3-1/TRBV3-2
TGTGCCAGCAGCCAGCAGACCCAGTACTTC
CASSQQTQYF
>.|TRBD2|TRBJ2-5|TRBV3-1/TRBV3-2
TGTGCCAGCTCTTCAGCGGGAGGAGAGGAGACCCAGTACTTC
CASSSAGGEETQYF
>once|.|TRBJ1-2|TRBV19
TGTGCCAGTACCCCGGCCAGGGCTAACTATGGCTACACCTTC
CASTPARANYGYTF
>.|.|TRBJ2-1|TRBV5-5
TGTGCCAGCAGCTCCGCCAGGGGGGTTTATGAGCAGTTCTTC
CASSSARGVYEQFF
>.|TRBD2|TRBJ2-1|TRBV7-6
TGTGCCAGCAGCTCCGGACTAGTCCCCTACAATGAGCAGTTCTTC
CASSSGLVPYNEQFF
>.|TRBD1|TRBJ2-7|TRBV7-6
TGTGCCAGCAGCAGAACCGGGACAGGGGGCCGGTACGAGCAGTACTTC
CASSRTGTGGRYEQYF
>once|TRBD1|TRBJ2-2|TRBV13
TGTGCCAGCAAACCACAGGGGTCGGGCACCGGGGAGCTGTTTTTT
CASKPQGSGTGELFF
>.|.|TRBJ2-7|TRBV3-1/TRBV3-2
TGTGCCAGCAGCCAAGTTAGAGAAACCCCCTACGAGCAGTACTTC
CASSQVRETPYEQYF
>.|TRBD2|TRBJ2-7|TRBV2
TGTGCCAGCACTGTGAAGTCATGGGAGGGTTCCTACGAGCAGTACTTC
CASTVKSWEGSYEQYF
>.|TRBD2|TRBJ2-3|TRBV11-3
TGTGCCAGCAGCTTAGTGCCCGGGAGGGCCCAGCCGCAGTATTTT
CASSLVPGRAQPQYF
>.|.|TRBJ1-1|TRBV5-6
TGTGCCAGCAGCCGCGGGTCTATGAACACTGAAGCTTTCTTT
CASSRGSMNTEAFF
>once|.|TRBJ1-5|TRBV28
TGTGCCAGCAGTTTAAGTGGGACTAGCAATCAGCCCCAGCATTTT
CASSLSGTSNQPQHF
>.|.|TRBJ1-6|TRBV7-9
TGTGCCAGCAGCTTAGCTGGAAAGTACCCCTCCTATAATTCACCCCTCCACTTT
CASSLAGKYPSYNSPLHF
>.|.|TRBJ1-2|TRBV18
TGTGCCAGCTCACGAAGACAGGAGGATGGCTACACCTTC
CASSRRQEDGYTF
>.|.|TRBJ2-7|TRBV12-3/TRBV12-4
TGTGCCAGCAGTTTCAAGCGGCTCATCCCCCCGCACTTC
CASSFKRLIPPHF
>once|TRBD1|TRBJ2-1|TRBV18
TGTGCCAGCTACCCAGGGGGCTTCAATGAGCAGTTCTTC
CASYPGGFNEQFF
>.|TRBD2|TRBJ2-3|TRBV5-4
TGTGCCAGCACCTTCGGGGGGACAGATACGCAGTATTTT
CASTFGGTDTQYF
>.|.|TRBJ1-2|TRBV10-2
TGCGCCAGCAGTGATGAAGGGGCGGACTATGGCTACACCTTC
CASSDEGADYGYTF
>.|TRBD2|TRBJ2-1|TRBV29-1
TGCAGCGTTGAAAGTGGGACTAGGGGAGAGCAGTTCTTC
CSVESGTRGEQFF
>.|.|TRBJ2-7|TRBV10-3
TGTGCCATCAGTAGTTCTGTGGGAGTGGTCTCCTACGAGCAGTACTTC
CAISSSVGVVSYEQYF
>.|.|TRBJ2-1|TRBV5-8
TGTGCCAGCAGCTTACGTACCCTATACAATGAGCAGTTCTTC
CASSLRTLYNEQFF
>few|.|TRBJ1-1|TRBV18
TGTGCCAGCTCACCCCGGGGGGTCACTGAAGCTTTCTTT
CASSPRGVTEAFF
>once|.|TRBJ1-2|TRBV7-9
TGTGCCAGCAGCTGGGGCACAGAGCCGCCTATTCCACCCTTC
CASSWGTEPPIPPF
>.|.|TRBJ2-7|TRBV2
TGTGCCAGCAGTGATTTGTTGAGCTACGAGCAGTACTTC
CASSDLLSYEQYF
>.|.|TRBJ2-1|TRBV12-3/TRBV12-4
TGTGCCAGCACCGGGACTCGCGTCTCTGAGCAGTTCTTC
CASTGTRVSEQFF
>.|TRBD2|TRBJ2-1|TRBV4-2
TGTGCCAGCAGCCCCCTGGGCGGGAGGCAGGATGAGCAGTTCTTC
CASSPLGGRQDEQFF
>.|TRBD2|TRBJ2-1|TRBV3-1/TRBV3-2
TGTGCCAGCAGCCAAGATCAAGGAGCGGGAGGGAGGATTGAGCAGTTCTTC
CASSQDQGAGGRIEQFF
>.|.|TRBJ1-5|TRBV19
TGTGCCAGTAGTATCCCCCGGGACAAAGACAATCAGCCCCAGCATTTT
CASSIPRDKDNQPQHF
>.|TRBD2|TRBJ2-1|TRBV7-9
TGTGCCAGCAGCCCCACGGGACTAGCGGTCAATGAGCAGTTCTTC
CASSPTGLAVNEQFF
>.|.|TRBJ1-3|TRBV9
TGTGCCAGCAGCCCACACCTCATGAACGGAAACACCATATATTTT
CASSPHLMNGNTIYF
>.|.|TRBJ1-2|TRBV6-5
TGTGCCAGCACCCAAGGGGTGGGGCATGGCTACACCTTC
CASTQGVGHGYTF
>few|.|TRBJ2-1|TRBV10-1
TGCGCCAGCAGCGGCGGGCCGAGCTCCTACAATGAGCAGTTCTTC
CASSGGPSSYNEQFF
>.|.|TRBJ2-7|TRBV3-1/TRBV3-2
TGTGCCAGCAGCCAGGGGGACGGGGCTCCGTCCTACGAGCAGTACTTC
CASSQGDGAPSYEQYF
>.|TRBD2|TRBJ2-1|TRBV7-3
TGTGCCAGCAGCTCGACCGGGACTAGCGTTGAGCAGTTCTTC
CASSSTGTSVEQFF
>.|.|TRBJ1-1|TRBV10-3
TGTGCCATCAGTGAGTCGTTACCGGGACGGAGGAACACTGAAGCTTTCTTT
CAISESLPGRRNTEAFF
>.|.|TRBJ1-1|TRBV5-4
TGTGCCAGCAGCTTGGAGTGGGGCACTGAAGCTTTCTTT
CASSLEWGTEAFF
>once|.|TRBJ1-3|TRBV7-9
TGTGCCAGCAGCTTTTTGTCGTCCTCTGGAAACACCATATATTTT
CASSFLSSSGNTIYF
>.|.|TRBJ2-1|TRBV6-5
TGTGCCAGCAGCCCCCTCAAGCGGTCCTACAATGAGCAGTTCTTC
CASSPLKRSYNEQFF
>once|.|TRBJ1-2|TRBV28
TGTGCCAGCAGTTTGATAGGCCACTATGGCTACACCTTC
CASSLIGHYGYTF
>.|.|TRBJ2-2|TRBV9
TGTGCCAGCAGCGTAGAATTCACCGGGGAGCTGTTTTTT
CASSVEFTGELFF
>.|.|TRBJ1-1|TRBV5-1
TGCGCCAGTCGAATCAGGGAGAACACTGAAGCTTTCTTT
CASRIRENTEAFF
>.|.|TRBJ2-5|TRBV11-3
TGTGCCAGCAGCTTAGATCGGGACTACCAAGAGACCCAGTACTTC
CASSLDRDYQETQYF
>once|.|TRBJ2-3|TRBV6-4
TGTGCCAGCAGTGAATTAGCCTCCACAGATACGCAGTATTTT
CASSELASTDTQYF